What follows describes a single T cell receptor beta chain. What it binds is not known. The data are from a study of cytotoxic CD8 clonotypes in ibrutinib-treated CLL. Study as a whole: The taking of response samples occurred after a median around 11 months of treatment, with a range of 6 to 36. Sequencing produced an average of about 260,000 productive templates and 85,000 to 95,000 productive rearrangements per sample. Whole-study results and caveats: Pretreatment clonality was elevated relative to age-matched healthy donors and paralleled circulating CD8+ T-cell counts.

Depth targeted 1 in 200,000 to 1 in 1 million T cells, averaging approximately 9.9x coverage per clonotype. This table comes from immunoSEQ multiplex PCR, and its TCRdb copy is limited to in-frame clones, with some not included. The data show around 40,000 clones, over 70% seen once. The clonotype comes from a human donor with chronic lymphocytic leukemia. The sequences come from PBMCs, collected at disease progression, from a patient treated with ibrutinib.

The DNA of the CDR3 is TGTGCCAGCAGCCAAGAAACAGGGACTGAAGCTTTCTTT. This codes for CASSQETGTEAFF. This chain joins TRBV4-2 and TRBJ1-1; perhaps TRBD1 as D (6 bases). Germline values: CDR1 LGHNA, CDR2 YNFKEQ. V lost 0 bases to trimming and J lost 5 bases, with 7 bases between them. The CDR3 is 13 amino acids.